Ten or more counts support the clone carrying this T cell receptor beta chain. TCRdb re-called the 5' RACE reads through MiXCR, storing one row per CDR3 protein. The table lists roughly 50,000 distinct CDR3 sequences, about 25% of them singletons. This sample stems from a study of neurological immune-mediated disorders. CDR1 and CDR2 (germline): KGHDR, SFDVKD. The V gene lost 9 bases and the J gene lost 2 bases, with 15 bases spanning the gap. The CDR3 spans 14 residues. The chain is built from TRBV24-1 and TRBJ1-2; D might be TRBD1 (6 bases). Sample: PBMCs. The receptor's source is a woman between 65 and 79 years old in good health. CDR3 sequence: CATFHRARNYGYTF. The CDR3 coding sequence is TGTGCCACCTTTCACAGGGCCCGAAACTATGGCTACACCTTC.